This TCR beta chain is from a study of blood T cells in healthy people across ages. A second PCR of roughly 7 to 11 cycles used a sample-barcoded 5' primer and a J-beta primer mix. TCRdb re-derived calls from the 5' RACE reads in MiXCR, one entry per CDR3 protein. The sample has 1.5 million to 2 million distinct CDR3 sequences; roughly 43% are singletons. Germline assignment: CDR1 SGHAT and CDR2 FQNNGV. There are 16 residues in the CDR3. The V gene lost 5 bases and the J gene lost 0 bases, with 16 bases spanning the gap. Study-level results: CMV status of donors was unknown, possibly confounding expanded clonotype changes.

This clonotype was picked up a small number of times. The target antigen is unknown. The sequence came from a human donor in good health. Material: blood. The chain joins TRBV11-2 to TRBJ2-5; weak D call: TRBD1 (6 bases). The CDR3 bases are TGTGCCAGCAGCGCCCGGGTCACAGGGTACCAAGAGACCCAGTACTTC. Protein product: CASSARVTGYQETQYF.